The 8 T cell receptor beta chains given below trace back to one sample, sequenced in a study of PD-1 blockade in classical Hodgkin lymphoma. Time point reported: cycle 4 day 1 (C4D1), after more than five weeks of nivolumab. Relapses following autologous stem cell transplantation were seen in all patients, with brentuximab vedotin exposure varying. Assay used: immunoSEQ multiplex PCR; TCRdb lists only in-frame clones, some missing. The data contain 28,000 or so clones, about four fifths of them singletons. The sequencing used peripheral blood mononuclear cells (PBMCs), collected before the fourth cycle of nivolumab. Receptors originate from a human donor with classical Hodgkin lymphoma.

The chain couples TRBV27 to TRBJ2-3; the D gene is possibly TRBD1 (5 bases). The CDR3 loop spans 15 amino acids. Germline V gives CDR1 MNHEY, CDR2 SMNVEV (reference sequence). The V end lost 6 bases, the J end lost 1 base, and 14 bases lay between the germline ends. The CDR3 sequence is CASRPRVRGTDTQYF. CDR3 coding DNA: TGTGCCAGCAGGCCCAGGGTAAGAGGCACAGATACGCAGTATTTT.

The chain recombines TRBV10-3 with TRBJ2-1, with TRBD1 matching 8 bases. With 2 bases clipped from V and 9 bases from J, the junction kept 9 bases outside the gene matches. This CDR3 is built from 15 residues. Germline values: CDR1 ENHRY, CDR2 SYGVKD. The CDR3 loop reads CAISESKQGVGEQFF. CDR3 sequence (DNA): TGTGCCATCAGTGAGAGTAAACAGGGGGTTGGTGAGCAGTTCTTC.

The rearrangement links TRBV5-1 to TRBJ2-1, with 8 nucleotides matching TRBD2. J was trimmed by 6 bases and V by 0 bases; bases with no gene match: 5. Germline CDR1 and CDR2: SGHRS and YFSETQ. The CDR3 consists of 15 residues. The CDR3 spells CASSLALADGNEQFF. CDR3 DNA sequence: TGCGCCAGCAGCTTGGCACTAGCGGACGGCAATGAGCAGTTCTTC.

In DNA, the CDR3 is TGTGCCACCGGTCGGAATGAGCAGTTCTTC. Protein product: CATGRNEQFF. V gene TRBV10-3 combines with J gene TRBJ2-1, with unresolved D. V shed 10 bases and J shed 7 bases, with 8 bases lying between them. Germline assignment: CDR1 ENHRY and CDR2 SYGVKD. This CDR3 has 10 residues.

The chain has TRBV15 and TRBJ2-3; 7 nucleotides align to TRBD1. Germline CDR1 reads LNHNV; CDR2 reads YYDKDF (reference sequence). Trimming took 3 bases from V and 2 from J; bases not matched to a gene: 5. This CDR3 contains 15 residues. CDR3 amino acids: CATSRRQGSTDTQYF. Written as DNA, the CDR3 is TGTGCCACCAGCAGGCGACAGGGATCCACAGATACGCAGTATTTT.

V gene TRBV10-2 combines with J gene TRBJ2-3; D gene unclear. Per the germline V gene, CDR1 is WSHSY and CDR2 is SAAADI. The CDR3 runs to 13 residues. The V and J ends lost 4 bases and 4 bases respectively, with 9 bases between them. Here the CDR3 DNA reads TGCGCCAGCAGTGGCCCGACCTCAGATACGCAGTATTTT. Translated: CASSGPTSDTQYF.

This rearrangement joins TRBV6-5 to TRBJ1-2, with TRBD1 identical over 7 bases. Looked up from germline, CDR1 is MNHEY and CDR2 is SVGAGI. Losses at the gene ends were 5 bases for V and 0 bases for J; bases not matched to a gene: 3. The CDR3 totals 14 residues. Written as DNA, the CDR3 is TGTGCCAGCAGTCGGGACAGATCTAACTATGGCTACACCTTC. Translation: CASSRDRSNYGYTF.

This chain links TRBV20-1 with TRBJ1-5, with D uncertain. Deletions cut 5 bases from V and 4 bases from J, with 6 bases between. The germline V gene encodes CDR1 DFQATT and CDR2 SNEGSKA (reference sequence). There are 11 residues in the CDR3. Here the CDR3 reads CSAGSNQPQHF. The CDR3 DNA sequence: TGCAGTGCTGGTTCTAATCAGCCCCAGCATTTT.